The 21 T cell receptor beta chains below come from one sample, sequenced in a study of T cell responses to AZD1222 COVID-19 vaccine. The data were produced by immunoSEQ multiplex PCR, yet TCRdb's version contains in-frame clones alone and is incomplete. Counted here are some 250,000 clones, around 93% occurring once; the ten biggest clones make up 0.55%. Material: peripheral blood, obtained 28 days after the second AZD1222 dose. Receptors were obtained from an adult who received the AZD1222 COVID-19 vaccine.

V usage is TRBV28 and J usage is TRBJ1-2; D gene uncertain. V was pared by 5 bases and J by 5 bases, with 9 bases between. The CDR3 sequence is 12 residues long. Germline V gives CDR1 MDHEN, CDR2 SYDVKM. This CDR3 reads CASSHGEYGYTF. The CDR3 coding sequence is TGTGCCAGCAGTCACGGGGAATATGGCTACACCTTC.

The chain recombines TRBV9 with TRBJ2-1, with TRBD1 identical over 9 bases. The germline V gene has CDR1 SGDLS and CDR2 YYNGEE. The CDR3 length is 14 residues. The ends lost 2 bases at V and 7 bases at J; junction bases unmatched: 4. CDR3 DNA sequence: TGTGCCAGCAGCGTCGGACAGGGGTGGAATGAGCAGTTCTTC. This sequence encodes CASSVGQGWNEQFF.

The DNA for the CDR3 is TGCAGTGCTAGTGTGCGGACTCTGGGTGTAAATCAGCCCCAGCATTTT. Its protein is CSASVRTLGVNQPQHF. The chain recombines TRBV20-1 with TRBJ1-5, with D uncertain. V lost 3 bases to trimming and J lost 4 bases, with 19 bases between them. The V gene's germline CDR1 is DFQATT and CDR2 SNEGSKA (reference sequence). This CDR3 region has 16 residues.

In nucleotides, the CDR3 is TGTGCCAGCAGCTTGGCGCAGGGGTTGAATTCACCCCTCCACTTT. The encoded protein is CASSLAQGLNSPLHF. This chain connects TRBV5-8 to TRBJ1-6; the D gene is possibly TRBD1 (6 bases). This CDR3 contains 15 residues. The V end was cut by 0 bases, the J end by 7 bases, with 11 bases between. Germline assignment: CDR1 SGHTS and CDR2 YDEGEE.

This chain joins TRBV20-1 and TRBJ2-1, with 11 bases lining up with TRBD2. The CDR3 runs 14 residues. With V trimmed by 3 bases and J by 6 bases, 4 bases remained unmatched. Germline CDR1 DFQATT, CDR2 SNEGSKA (reference sequence). The chain's CDR3 is CSASSGGAVNEQFF. CDR3 in DNA: TGCAGTGCTAGTAGCGGGGGGGCCGTCAATGAGCAGTTCTTC.

This clone has just one count. The gene calls are TRBV28 and TRBJ1-5; D uncertain. V was pared by 1 base and J by 0 bases, with 7 bases between. The CDR3 runs to 15 residues. Germline V CDR1 and CDR2: MDHEN, SYDVKM. CDR3: CASSLLAGSNQPQHF. CDR3 nucleotide sequence: TGTGCCAGCAGTTTATTGGCGGGTAGCAATCAGCCCCAGCATTTT.

This clone was observed once. The genes are TRBV3-1 (or the pseudogene TRBV3-2) and TRBJ1-3, with 7 bases identical to TRBD1. Losses at the gene ends were 6 bases for V and 4 bases for J; bases not matched to a gene: 9. The CDR3 totals 15 residues. CDR1 and CDR2 (germline): LGHDT, YNNKEL (reference sequence). The CDR3 sequence is CASSQTTGSGNTIYF. The CDR3 nucleotides are TGTGCCAGCAGTCAAACGACAGGGTCCGGAAACACCATATATTTT.

The genes are TRBV28 and TRBJ1-3; possibly TRBD1 for D (5 bases). Trimming pared 1 base from V and 0 bases from J, leaving 10 bases between. Germline-derived CDR1 and CDR2 are MDHEN and SYDVKM. The CDR3 has 16 amino acids. Written as DNA, the CDR3 is TGTGCCAGCAGTTTATCCCCGGGGGTCTCTGGAAACACCATATATTTT. It yields the protein CASSLSPGVSGNTIYF.

J is TRBJ1-2 and V is TRBV23-1; perhaps TRBD1 as D (5 bases). TRBV23-1 is marked as an open reading frame, function uncertain. Trimming stripped 3 bases from V and 6 bases from J, with 20 bases between. The CDR3 totals 16 residues. The CDR3 DNA follows: TGCGCCAGCAGTCACCGCCTCGGGACCGAGCGGGATGGCTACACCTTC. Its protein product is CASSHRLGTERDGYTF.

V usage is TRBV6-1 and J usage is TRBJ1-1; 8 positions agree with TRBD1. Germline CDR1 reads MNHNS; CDR2 reads SASEGT. This CDR3 comprises 15 residues. V gave up 2 bases and J gave up 1 base; unmatched junction bases: 3. The CDR3: CASSEFQGANTEAFF. The DNA for the CDR3 is TGTGCCAGCAGTGAATTTCAGGGGGCGAACACTGAAGCTTTCTTT.

In its sample, this clone was seen once. The CDR3 here is CASSPWTSGESHAYEQYF. The CDR3 DNA is TGTGCCAGCAGCCCCTGGACTAGCGGGGAATCTCACGCCTACGAGCAGTACTTC. The rearrangement links TRBV21-1 to TRBJ2-7; the DNA was not used to check the table's D call, TRBD2. TRBV21-1 is termed a pseudogene. There are 18 residues in the CDR3.

The V gene is TRBV19, the J gene TRBJ2-7, with D possibly being TRBD1 or TRBD2 (6 bases each). CDR3 length: 14 amino acids. With 3 bases removed from V and 6 bases from J, the gap between germline ends came to 15 bases. Germline V gene data show CDR1 as LNHDA and CDR2 as SQIVND (reference sequence). The CDR3 spells CASSIVVGGREQYF. The CDR3 DNA sequence: TGTGCCAGTAGTATTGTGGTGGGGGGCCGCGAGCAGTACTTC.

This chain links TRBV19 with TRBJ1-5, with TRBD1 matching over 10 bases. The CDR3 covers 13 residues. Germline trimming cut 6 bases from V and 6 bases from J; bases unmatched to any gene: 2. CDR1 and CDR2 from the germline V gene are LNHDA and SQIVND (reference sequence). CDR3 protein: CASSRDRGQPQHF. The CDR3 DNA follows: TGTGCCAGTAGCCGGGACAGGGGTCAGCCCCAGCATTTT.

The CDR3 loop reads CAISEKAGSYNEQFF. CDR3 coding DNA: TGTGCCATCAGTGAAAAAGCGGGCTCCTACAATGAGCAGTTCTTC. The V and J genes are TRBV10-3 and TRBJ2-1, with D perhaps TRBD2 (6 bases). Germline CDR1 ENHRY, CDR2 SYGVKD. This CDR3 has 15 amino acids. V was cut by 3 bases and J by 0 bases, with 9 bases left in between.

With respect to this clone: Other DNA variants within this sample encode the same CDR3. The chain uses TRBV18 and TRBJ1-5; D possibly corresponds to TRBD1 (6 bases). Trimming cost V 6 bases and J 4 bases, with 10 bases left between them. From germline, CDR1 is KGHSH and CDR2 LQKENI. The CDR3 totals 13 residues. The CDR3 region has the DNA TGTGCCAGCTCGCCTGACAGGAATCAGCCCCAGCATTTT. Translated: CASSPDRNQPQHF.

The chain is built from TRBV13 and TRBJ2-3; D not certain. Germline V gene lookup returns CDR1 PRHDT and CDR2 FYEKMQ (reference sequence). V was trimmed by 5 bases and J by 6 bases, leaving 15 bases between them. The CDR3 has 14 residues. CDR3 sequence reads: CASSPNSLGDTQYF. DNA for the CDR3: TGTGCCAGCAGCCCAAACTCGTTGGGGGATACGCAGTATTTT.

This clone occurred once. V usage is TRBV2 and J usage is TRBJ2-7; 11 bases map to TRBD2. V lost 5 bases, J lost 4 bases, and 7 bases stayed unmatched. The CDR3 runs 15 residues. Germline-derived CDR1 and CDR2 are SNHLY and FYNNEI. The CDR3 sequence is CASSKGLAALYEQYF. In DNA form, the CDR3 reads TGTGCCAGCAGTAAGGGACTAGCGGCATTATACGAGCAGTACTTC.

This clone appeared a single time. The V and J genes are TRBV13 and TRBJ1-4; D unclear. The CDR3 covers 13 residues. CDR1 is PRHDT and CDR2 is FYEKMQ in the germline V gene (reference sequence). Trimming pared 4 bases from V and 4 bases from J, leaving 7 bases between. CDR3 coding DNA: TGTGCCAGCAGCTCGTGGGGTAATGAAAAACTGTTTTTT. Translation: CASSSWGNEKLFF.

V and J are TRBV7-9 and TRBJ1-2; the match to TRBD1 covers 9 bases. CDR1 is SEHNR and CDR2 is FQNEAQ in the germline V gene (reference sequence). The CDR3 has 15 amino acids. J lost 4 bases, V lost 5 bases, and 8 bases had no gene match. The CDR3 nucleotides are TGTGCCAGCAGCACAGGGGGCCAAAGGCTCTATGGCTACACCTTC. Translated: CASSTGGQRLYGYTF.

V is TRBV28 and J is TRBJ2-7; D not resolved. Trimming left V 4 bases short and J 3 bases short, with 7 bases between. Germline-derived CDR1 and CDR2 are MDHEN and SYDVKM. This CDR3 is built from 12 residues. The CDR3 is CASSYGYYEQYF. CDR3 DNA sequence: TGTGCCAGCAGTTACGGTTACTACGAGCAGTACTTC.

This chain links TRBV7-8 with TRBJ1-1; no firm D call. The germline V gene encodes CDR1 SGHVS and CDR2 FQNEAQ. Trimming removed 3 bases from V and 5 bases from J, with 13 bases in between. The CDR3 runs to 14 residues. Written as DNA, the CDR3 is TGTGCCAGCAGCTTTTATTTAAGGCGGACTGAAGCTTTCTTT. Its protein product is CASSFYLRRTEAFF.